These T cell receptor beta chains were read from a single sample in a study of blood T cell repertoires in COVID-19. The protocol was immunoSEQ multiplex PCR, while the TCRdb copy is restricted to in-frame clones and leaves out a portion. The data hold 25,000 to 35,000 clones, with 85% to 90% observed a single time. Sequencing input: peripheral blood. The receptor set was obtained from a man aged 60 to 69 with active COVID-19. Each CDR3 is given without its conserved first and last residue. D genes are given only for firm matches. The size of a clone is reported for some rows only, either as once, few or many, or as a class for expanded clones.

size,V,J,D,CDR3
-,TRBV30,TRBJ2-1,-,ASDTNNEQF
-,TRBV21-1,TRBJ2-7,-,ASSKRGYEQY
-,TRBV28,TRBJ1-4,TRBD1,ASSPGQLGEKLF
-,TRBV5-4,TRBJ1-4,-,ASSSENEKLF
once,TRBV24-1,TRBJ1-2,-,ATSDFRGLNNYGYT
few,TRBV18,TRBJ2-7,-,ASSPGVGAYEQY
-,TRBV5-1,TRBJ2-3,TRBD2,ASSLEASGGADTQY
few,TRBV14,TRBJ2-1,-,ASSRGLARGAEQF
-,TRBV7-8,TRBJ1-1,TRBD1,ASSSSDRGGTEAF
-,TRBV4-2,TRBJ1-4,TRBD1,ASSQEAGQGTEKLF
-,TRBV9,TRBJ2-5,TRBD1,ASSLQGESGETQY
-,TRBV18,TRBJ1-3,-,ASSPFSGGAGNTIY
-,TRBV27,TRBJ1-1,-,ASSSLSTEAF
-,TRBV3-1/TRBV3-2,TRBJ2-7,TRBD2,ASSLPGTSGGALVQY
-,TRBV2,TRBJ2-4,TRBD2,ASSVSSGGAKNIQY
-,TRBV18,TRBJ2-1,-,ASSPSVRRISYNEQF
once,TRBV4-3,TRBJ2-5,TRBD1,ASSHGQGAGETQY
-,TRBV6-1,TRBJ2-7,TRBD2,ASSDRGGSSYEQY
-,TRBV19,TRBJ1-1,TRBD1,ASSDRQGVENTEAF
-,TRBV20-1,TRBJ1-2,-,SARINYGYT
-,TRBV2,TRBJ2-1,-,ASSFRGGGYNEQF
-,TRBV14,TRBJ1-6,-,ASSQDRADSPLH
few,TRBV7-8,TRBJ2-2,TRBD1,ASSSAGTGTGELF
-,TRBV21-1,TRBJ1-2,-,ARVRATHYGYT
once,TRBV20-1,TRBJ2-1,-,SASPAGPYNEQF
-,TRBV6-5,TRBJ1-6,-,ASSRSSSYNSPLH
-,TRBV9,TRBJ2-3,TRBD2,ASSGRRGDLLYTQY
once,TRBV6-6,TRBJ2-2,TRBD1,ASSWTGDTGELF
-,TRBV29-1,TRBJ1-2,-,SVDRDYGYT
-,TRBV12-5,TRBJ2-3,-,ASASRDTDTQY
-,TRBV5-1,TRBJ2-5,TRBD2,ASSLRQTSGAGGNTQY
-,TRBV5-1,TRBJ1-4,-,ASSPGQGREKLF
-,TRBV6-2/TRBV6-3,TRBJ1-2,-,ASSSGPLNYGYT
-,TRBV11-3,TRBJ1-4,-,ASSLNSINEKLF
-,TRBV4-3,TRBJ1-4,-,ASSVGGKEKLF
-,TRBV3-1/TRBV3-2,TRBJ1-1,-,ASSQDPRVAF
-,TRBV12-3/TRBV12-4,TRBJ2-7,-,ASSHSYEQY
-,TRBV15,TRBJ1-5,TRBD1,ATSREGQALQPQH
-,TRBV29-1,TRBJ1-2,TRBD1,SVEDREYGYT
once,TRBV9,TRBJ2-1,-,ASSVDPRRTYNEQF
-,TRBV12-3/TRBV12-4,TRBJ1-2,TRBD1,ASNLGQGYGYT
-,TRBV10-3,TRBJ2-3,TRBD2,AIKRGADTDTQY
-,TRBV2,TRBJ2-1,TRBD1,ASSPDLQGIAF
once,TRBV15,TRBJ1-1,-,ATSAGAARSLNEAF
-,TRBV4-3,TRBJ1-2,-,ASSRGGNYGYT
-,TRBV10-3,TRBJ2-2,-,AIKTTGELF